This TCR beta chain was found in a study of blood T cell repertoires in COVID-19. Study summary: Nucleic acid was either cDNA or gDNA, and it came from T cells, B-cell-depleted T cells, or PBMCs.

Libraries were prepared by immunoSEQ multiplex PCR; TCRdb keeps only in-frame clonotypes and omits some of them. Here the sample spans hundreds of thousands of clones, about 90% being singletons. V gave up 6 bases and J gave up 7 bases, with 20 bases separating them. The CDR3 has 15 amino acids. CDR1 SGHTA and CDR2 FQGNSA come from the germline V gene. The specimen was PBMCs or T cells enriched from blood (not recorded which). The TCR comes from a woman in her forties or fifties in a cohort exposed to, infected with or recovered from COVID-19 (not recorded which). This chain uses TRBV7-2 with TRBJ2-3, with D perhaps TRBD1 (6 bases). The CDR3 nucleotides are TGTGCCAGCAGACAGGGACCAGCAAGTTGGAATACGCAGTATTTT. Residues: CASRQGPASWNTQYF.